Shown below are 10 T cell receptor beta chains from a single sample sequenced in a study of T-cell reconstitution after alpha-beta-depleted transplantation in children (dated by TCRdb to 2016 to 2017). The receptor library was made with PCR. The data were produced on an Illumina HiSeq 2500. Molecular barcoding was employed in the preparation of TCR libraries, with unique molecular identifiers being used to normalize TCRbeta repertoire quantification. Through fastp at Q25 and MiXCR, TCRdb rebuilt clones from the public reads, retaining in-frame beta chains. Every CDR3 protein is listed once, alongside the most common genes and DNA of its rows. Here the sample has about 480,000 distinct CDR3 sequences; around 12% occur a single time. The top ten clonotypes cover around 5.6% of the sample. The material sequenced was PBMCs from the stem cell graft donor, taken from the stem cell graft. Every receptor here comes from a human donor who donated a stem cell graft to a child with combined immunodeficiency.

The J gene is TRBJ2-7, the V gene TRBV27; perhaps TRBD2 as D (9 bases). CDR1 is MNHEY and CDR2 is SMNVEV in the germline V gene (reference sequence). The CDR3 has 19 residues. V gave up 6 bases and J gave up 3 bases, with 30 bases separating them. The CDR3 DNA reads TGTGCCAGCAGCCCACAGGGGGGGGCGCCGGGACTAGCTATCTACGAGCAGTACTTC. Residues: CASSPQGGAPGLAIYEQYF.

This clonotype was seen more than once but under ten times. The rearrangement uses TRBV20-1 and TRBJ2-2; no definite D call. Trimming left V 5 bases short and J 5 bases short, with 9 bases between. Germline CDR1 is DFQATT and CDR2 is SNEGSKA (reference sequence). This CDR3 is 12 amino acids long. CDR3 sequence: CSAASLTGELFF. DNA for the CDR3: TGCAGTGCTGCTAGTCTGACCGGGGAGCTGTTTTTT.

This clonotype was found a few times. The CDR3 spells CAWSVPGTSGNTIYF. The CDR3 bases are TGTGCCTGGAGTGTTCCTGGCACCTCTGGAAACACCATATATTTT. The chain is built from TRBV30 and TRBJ1-3, with no clear D. This CDR3 spans 15 amino acids. The ends were cut back, 0 bases at V and 0 bases at J, with 9 bases in the middle. Germline V gives CDR1 GTSNPN, CDR2 SVGIG (reference sequence).

This clonotype was seen more than once but under ten times. The chain joins TRBV6-1 to TRBJ2-1; TRBD1 matches at 8 bases. Germline loops: CDR1 MNHNS, CDR2 SASEGT. The CDR3 loop spans 17 amino acids. V was pared by 4 bases and J by 0 bases, with 8 bases of the junction left unmatched. Here the CDR3 DNA reads TGTGCCAGCAGTGGCGAATACAGGGGGAGCTCCTACAATGAGCAGTTCTTC. It codes for CASSGEYRGSSYNEQFF.

This clonotype was counted between two and nine times. This chain joins TRBV29-1 and TRBJ2-1; TRBD1 might be the D (5 bases). Per germline, CDR1 SQVTM and CDR2 ANQGSEA. Trimming removed 3 bases at V and 3 bases at J, with 9 bases between. The CDR3 length is 13 residues. The CDR3 bases are TGCAGCGTTGACTCAGACAGCTACAATGAGCAGTTCTTC. It codes for CSVDSDSYNEQFF.

The chain uses TRBV24-1 and TRBJ1-2; D not resolved. Per the germline V gene, CDR1 is KGHDR and CDR2 is SFDVKD. This CDR3 comprises 14 residues. Between the trimmed V and J ends, which lost 9 bases and 7 bases, there was a span of 20 bases. CDR3 bases: TGTGCCACCGGCATCGCCCGTGCTCGTGTTGGCTACACCTTC. Amino acid sequence: CATGIARARVGYTF.

This clonotype was seen more than once but under ten times. The chain employs TRBV24-1 and TRBJ2-5; possible D gene TRBD2, 7 bases. From germline, CDR1 is KGHDR and CDR2 SFDVKD. Trimming left V 2 bases short and J 3 bases short, with 15 bases between. The CDR3 covers 16 residues. The CDR3 spells CATSDSGGQVKETQYF. CDR3 DNA: TGTGCCACCAGTGATTCCGGGGGGCAGGTGAAAGAGACCCAGTACTTC.

This chain joins TRBV27 and TRBJ1-5, with no clear D. Between the trimmed V and J ends, which lost 4 bases and 2 bases, there was a span of 12 bases. The CDR3 contains 15 residues. Looked up from germline, CDR1 is MNHEY and CDR2 is SMNVEV (reference sequence). The DNA for the CDR3 is TGTGCCAGCAGTTCGGTTGGGCTGGGCAATCAGCCCCAGCATTTT. As protein: CASSSVGLGNQPQHF.

V and J are TRBV29-1 and TRBJ1-5; 9 bases fit TRBD1. The CDR3 covers 13 residues. With V trimmed by 6 bases and J by 7 bases, 7 bases remained unmatched. The germline gives CDR1 SQVTM, CDR2 ANQGSEA. In DNA, the CDR3 is TGCAGCGTGGGTACAGGGGGCGGGCAGCCCCAGCATTTT. Translated: CSVGTGGGQPQHF.

This clonotype occurred a few times. J is TRBJ2-2 and V is TRBV11-1, with 10 bases aligning to TRBD1. Unmatched junction bases numbered 13, after V lost 0 bases and J lost 3 bases. CDR1 SGHAT and CDR2 FQDESV come from the germline V gene (reference sequence). The CDR3 is made up of 20 amino acids. CDR3 sequence (DNA): TGTGCCAGCAGCTTAGCCCTTTTCTTCGTAGACAGGGGGCACACCGGGGAGCTGTTTTTT. This sequence encodes CASSLALFFVDRGHTGELFF.